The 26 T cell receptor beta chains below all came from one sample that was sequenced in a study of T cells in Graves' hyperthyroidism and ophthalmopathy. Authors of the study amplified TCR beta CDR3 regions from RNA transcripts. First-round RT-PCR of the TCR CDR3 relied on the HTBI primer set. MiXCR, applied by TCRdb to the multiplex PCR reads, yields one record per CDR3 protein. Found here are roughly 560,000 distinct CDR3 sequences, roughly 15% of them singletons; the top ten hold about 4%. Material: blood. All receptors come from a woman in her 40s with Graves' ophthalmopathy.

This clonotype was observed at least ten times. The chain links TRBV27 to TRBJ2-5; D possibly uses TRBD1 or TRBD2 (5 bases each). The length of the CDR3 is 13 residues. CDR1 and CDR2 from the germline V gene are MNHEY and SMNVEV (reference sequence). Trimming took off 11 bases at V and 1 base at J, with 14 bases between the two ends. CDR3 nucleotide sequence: TGTGCCTCCTTCCGGGGCCCCCAAGAGACCCAGTACTTC. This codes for CASFRGPQETQYF.

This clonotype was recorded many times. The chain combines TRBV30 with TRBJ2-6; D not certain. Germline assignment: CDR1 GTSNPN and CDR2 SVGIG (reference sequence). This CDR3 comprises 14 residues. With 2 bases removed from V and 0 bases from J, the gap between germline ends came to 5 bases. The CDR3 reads CAWSHYSGANVLTF. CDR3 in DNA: TGTGCCTGGAGTCACTACTCTGGGGCCAACGTCCTGACTTTC.

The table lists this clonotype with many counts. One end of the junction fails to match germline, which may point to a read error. The CDR3 DNA sequence: TGTGCCAGCAGACCCGGGACAGTAAATCGTGTGCCCCGGCATTTT. It encodes CASRPGTVNRVPRHF. The V gene is TRBV6-2 or TRBV6-3, the J gene TRBJ1-5, with 7 bases fitting TRBD1. CDR3 size: 15 residues. Per the germline V gene, CDR1 is MNHEY and CDR2 is SVGEGT.

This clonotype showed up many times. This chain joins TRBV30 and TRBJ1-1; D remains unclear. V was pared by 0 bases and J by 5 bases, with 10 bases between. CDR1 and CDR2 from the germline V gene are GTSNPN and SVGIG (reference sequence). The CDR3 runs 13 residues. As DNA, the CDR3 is TGTGCCTGGAGTGTATCCGGGGTGACTGAAGCTTTCTTT. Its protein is CAWSVSGVTEAFF. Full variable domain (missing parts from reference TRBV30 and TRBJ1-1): SQTIHQWPATLVQPVGSPLSLECTVEGTSNPNLYWYRQAAGRGLQLLFYSVGIGQISSEVPQNLSASRPQDRQFILSSKKLLLSDSGFYLCAWSVSGVTEAFFGQGTRLTVV.

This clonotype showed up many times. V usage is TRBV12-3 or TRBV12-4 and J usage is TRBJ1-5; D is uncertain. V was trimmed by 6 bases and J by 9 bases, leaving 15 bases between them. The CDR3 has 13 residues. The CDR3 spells CASSLKRERPQHF. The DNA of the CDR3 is TGTGCCAGCAGCCTAAAGAGGGAGCGGCCCCAGCATTTT.

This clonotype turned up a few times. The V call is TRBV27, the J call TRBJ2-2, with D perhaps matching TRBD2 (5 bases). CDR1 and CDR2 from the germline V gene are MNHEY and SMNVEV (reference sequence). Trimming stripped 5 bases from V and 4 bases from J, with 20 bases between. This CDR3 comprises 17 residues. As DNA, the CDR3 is TGTGCCAGCAGTGTTATGGTCGCGGGTGGGTTCACCGGGGAGCTGTTTTTT. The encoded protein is CASSVMVAGGFTGELFF.

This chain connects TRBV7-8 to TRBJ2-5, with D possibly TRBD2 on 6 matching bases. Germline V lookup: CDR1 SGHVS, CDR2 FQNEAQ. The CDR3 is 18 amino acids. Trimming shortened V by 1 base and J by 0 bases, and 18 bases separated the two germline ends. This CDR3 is CASSLGRTAREYQETQYF. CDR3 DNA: TGTGCCAGCAGCTTAGGTAGGACGGCACGGGAGTACCAAGAGACCCAGTACTTC.

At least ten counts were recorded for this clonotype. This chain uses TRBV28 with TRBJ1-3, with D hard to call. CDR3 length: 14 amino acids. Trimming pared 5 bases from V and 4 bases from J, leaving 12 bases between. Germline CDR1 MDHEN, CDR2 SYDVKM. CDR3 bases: TGTGCCAGCAGTGCCAGTCATGCGGGAAACACCATATATTTT. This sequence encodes CASSASHAGNTIYF.

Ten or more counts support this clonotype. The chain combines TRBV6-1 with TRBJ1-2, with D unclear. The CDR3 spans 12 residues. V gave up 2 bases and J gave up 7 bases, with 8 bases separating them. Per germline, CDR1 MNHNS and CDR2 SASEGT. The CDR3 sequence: CASSENNGGYTF. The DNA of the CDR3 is TGTGCCAGCAGTGAAAATAACGGTGGCTACACCTTC.

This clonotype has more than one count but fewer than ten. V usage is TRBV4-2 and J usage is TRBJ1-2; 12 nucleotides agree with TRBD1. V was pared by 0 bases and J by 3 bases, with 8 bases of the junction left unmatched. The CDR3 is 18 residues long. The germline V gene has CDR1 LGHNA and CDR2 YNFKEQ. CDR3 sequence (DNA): TGTGCCAGCAGCCAAGATATTCCAGGGACAGGGGGCCACTATGGCTACACCTTC. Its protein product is CASSQDIPGTGGHYGYTF.

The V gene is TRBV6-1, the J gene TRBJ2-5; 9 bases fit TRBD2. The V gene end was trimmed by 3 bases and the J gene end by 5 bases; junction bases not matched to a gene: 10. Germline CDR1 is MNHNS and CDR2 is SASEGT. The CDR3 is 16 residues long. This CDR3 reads CASSDAPGTSRETQYF. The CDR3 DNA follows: TGTGCCAGCAGTGATGCTCCCGGGACTAGCAGGGAGACCCAGTACTTC.

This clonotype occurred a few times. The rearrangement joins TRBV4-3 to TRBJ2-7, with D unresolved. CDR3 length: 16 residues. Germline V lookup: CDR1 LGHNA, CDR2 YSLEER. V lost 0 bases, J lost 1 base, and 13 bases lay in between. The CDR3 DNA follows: TGCGCCAGCAGCCAAGATTACCAGACCATTTCCTACGAGCAGTACTTC. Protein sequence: CASSQDYQTISYEQYF.

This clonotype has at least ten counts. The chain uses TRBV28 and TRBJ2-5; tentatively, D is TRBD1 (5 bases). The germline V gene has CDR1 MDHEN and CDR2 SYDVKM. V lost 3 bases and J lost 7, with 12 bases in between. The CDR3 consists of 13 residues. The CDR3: CASSFQGGGTQYF. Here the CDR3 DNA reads TGTGCCAGCAGTTTTCAGGGTGGTGGGACCCAGTACTTC.

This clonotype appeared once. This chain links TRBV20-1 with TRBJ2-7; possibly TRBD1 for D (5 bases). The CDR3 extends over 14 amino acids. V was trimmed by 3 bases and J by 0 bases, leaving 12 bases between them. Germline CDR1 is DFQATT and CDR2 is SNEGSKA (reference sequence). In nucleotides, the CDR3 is TGCAGTGCTAGTGGACATATCAACTCCTACGAGCAGTACTTC. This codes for CSASGHINSYEQYF.

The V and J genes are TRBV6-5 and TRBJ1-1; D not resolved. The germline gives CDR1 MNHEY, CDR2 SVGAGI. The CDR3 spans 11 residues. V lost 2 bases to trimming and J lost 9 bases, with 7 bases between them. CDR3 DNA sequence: TGTGCCAGCAGTTACCCCCAGAAAGCTTTCTTT. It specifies CASSYPQKAFF.

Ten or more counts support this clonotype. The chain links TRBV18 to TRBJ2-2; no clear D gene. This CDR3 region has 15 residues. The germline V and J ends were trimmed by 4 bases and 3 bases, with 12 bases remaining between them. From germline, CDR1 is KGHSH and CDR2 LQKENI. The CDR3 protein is CASSQVDGDTGELFF. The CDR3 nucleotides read TGTGCCAGCTCACAAGTCGATGGAGACACCGGGGAGCTGTTTTTT.

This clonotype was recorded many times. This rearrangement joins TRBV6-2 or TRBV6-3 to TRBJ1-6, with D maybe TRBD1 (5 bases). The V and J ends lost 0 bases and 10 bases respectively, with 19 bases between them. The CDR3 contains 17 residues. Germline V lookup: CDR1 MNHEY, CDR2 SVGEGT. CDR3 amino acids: CASSYSKIQDIRSPLHF. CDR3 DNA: TGTGCCAGCAGTTACTCGAAGATACAGGACATTCGATCACCCCTCCACTTT.

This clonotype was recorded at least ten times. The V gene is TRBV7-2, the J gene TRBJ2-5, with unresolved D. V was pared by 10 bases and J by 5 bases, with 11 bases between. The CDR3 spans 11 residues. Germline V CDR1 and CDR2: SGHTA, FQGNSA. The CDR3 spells CATTATETQYF. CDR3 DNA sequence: TGTGCCACCACCGCCACGGAGACCCAGTACTTC.

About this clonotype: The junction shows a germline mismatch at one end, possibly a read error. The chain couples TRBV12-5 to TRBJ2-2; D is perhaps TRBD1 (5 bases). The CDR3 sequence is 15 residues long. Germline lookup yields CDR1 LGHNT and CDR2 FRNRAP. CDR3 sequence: CASGLPGHTTRELFF. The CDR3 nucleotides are TGTGCTAGTGGTTTGCCCGGACACACCACCAGGGAGCTGTTTTTT.

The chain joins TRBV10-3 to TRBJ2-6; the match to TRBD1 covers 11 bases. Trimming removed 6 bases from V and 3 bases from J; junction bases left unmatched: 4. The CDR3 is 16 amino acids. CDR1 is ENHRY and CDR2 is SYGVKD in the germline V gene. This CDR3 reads CAISRTGGFGANVLTF. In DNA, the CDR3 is TGTGCCATCAGCCGGACAGGGGGCTTTGGGGCCAACGTCCTGACTTTC.

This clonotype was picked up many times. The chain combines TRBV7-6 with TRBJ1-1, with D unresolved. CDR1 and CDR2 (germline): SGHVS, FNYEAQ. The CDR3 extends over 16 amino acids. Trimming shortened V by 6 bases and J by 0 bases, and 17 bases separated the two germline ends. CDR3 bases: TGTGCCAGCAGGGAGACACGGGGTCCCATGAACACTGAAGCTTTCTTT. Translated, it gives CASRETRGPMNTEAFF.

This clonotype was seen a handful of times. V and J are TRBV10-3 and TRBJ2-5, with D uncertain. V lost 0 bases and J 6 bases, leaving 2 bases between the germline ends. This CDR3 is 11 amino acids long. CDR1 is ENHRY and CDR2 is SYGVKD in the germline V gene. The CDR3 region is CAISESQTQYF. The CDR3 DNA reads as TGTGCCATCAGTGAGTCGCAGACCCAGTACTTC.

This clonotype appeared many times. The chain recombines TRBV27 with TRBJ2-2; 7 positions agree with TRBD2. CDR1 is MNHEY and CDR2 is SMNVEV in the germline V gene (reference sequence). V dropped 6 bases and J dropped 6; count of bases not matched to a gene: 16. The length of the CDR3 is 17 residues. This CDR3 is CASSHLRSSGQSGELFF. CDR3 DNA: TGTGCCAGCAGCCACCTGCGGAGTAGCGGGCAGTCCGGGGAGCTGTTTTTT.

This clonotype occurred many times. The CDR3 region is CSAAGTSGMYQETQYF. The CDR3 DNA sequence: TGCAGTGCTGCCGGGACTAGCGGAATGTACCAAGAGACCCAGTACTTC. The chain has TRBV20-1 and TRBJ2-5, with TRBD2 matching over 11 bases. J was trimmed by 0 bases and V by 5 bases; bases with no gene match: 8. CDR1 DFQATT and CDR2 SNEGSKA come from the germline V gene (reference sequence). This CDR3 has 16 amino acids.

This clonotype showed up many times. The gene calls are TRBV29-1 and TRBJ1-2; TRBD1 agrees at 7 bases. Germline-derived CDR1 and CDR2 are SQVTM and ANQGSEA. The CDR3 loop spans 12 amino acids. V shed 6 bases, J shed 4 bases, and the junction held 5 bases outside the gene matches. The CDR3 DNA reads TGCAGCGTCCGAGACAGGGTCTATGGCTACACCTTC. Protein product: CSVRDRVYGYTF.

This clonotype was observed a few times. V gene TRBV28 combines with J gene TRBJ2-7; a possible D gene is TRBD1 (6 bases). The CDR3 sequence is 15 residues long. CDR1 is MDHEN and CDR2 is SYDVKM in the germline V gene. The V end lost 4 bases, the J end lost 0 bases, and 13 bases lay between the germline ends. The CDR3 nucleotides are TGTGCCAGCAGTTCAAAAACAGGGATCTCCTACGAGCAGTACTTC. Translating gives CASSSKTGISYEQYF.